The 17 T cell receptor beta chains in this list originate from one sample, sequenced in a study of cytotoxic CD8 clonotypes in ibrutinib-treated CLL. This table comes from immunoSEQ multiplex PCR, and its TCRdb copy is limited to in-frame clones, with some not included. The sample shows 150,000 or so clones, approximately 80% of them seen only once. This specimen was PBMCs, taken after 24 months of ibrutinib treatment. These receptors originate from a human donor with chronic lymphocytic leukemia.

CDR3 bases: TGTGCCAGCAGTCCGGGACAGGGAGGCTACACCTTC. It specifies CASSPGQGGYTF. V and J are TRBV6-5 and TRBJ1-2; TRBD1 matches at 9 bases. The CDR3 contains 12 residues. V was clipped by 5 bases and J by 8 bases; unmatched bases: 3. In germline, CDR1 is MNHEY, CDR2 SVGAGI.

As to this clone: The junction departs from the called germline gene at one end, perhaps through a read error. The CDR3 reads CASSFSGSGGPKSF. The CDR3 DNA sequence: TGCGCCAGCAGTTTCAGCGGGTCAGGGGGCCCGAAGAGCTTC. The chain is built from TRBV5-1 and TRBJ1-2; the match to TRBD1 covers 8 bases. CDR3 length: 14 amino acids. Per germline, CDR1 SGHRS and CDR2 YFSETQ. Variable domain in full (rest from reference TRBV5-1 and TRBJ1-2): KAGVTQTPRYLIKTRGQQVTLSCSPISGHRSVSWYQQTPGQGLQFLFEYFSETQRNKGNFPGRFSGRQFSNSRSEMNVSTLELGDSALYLCASSFSGSGGPKSFGSGTRLTVV.

The CDR3 spells CAATGGSQETQYF. CDR3 nucleotides: TGTGCCGCAACCGGGGGGAGCCAAGAGACCCAGTACTTC. The chain joins TRBV6-6 to TRBJ2-5; 7 nucleotides line up with TRBD2. Germline lookup yields CDR1 MNHNY and CDR2 SVGAGI (reference sequence). This CDR3 comprises 13 residues. The J segment lost 1 base and the V segment lost 11 bases, leaving 7 bases of the junction unmatched.

V usage is TRBV28 and J usage is TRBJ2-3; D is unresolved. The V end was cut by 3 bases, the J end by 4 bases, with 5 bases between. The CDR3 spans 12 residues. Germline V CDR1 and CDR2: MDHEN, SYDVKM. Written as DNA, the CDR3 is TGTGCCAGCAGTTTCCGCCCAGATACGCAGTATTTT. Amino acid sequence: CASSFRPDTQYF.

This chain joins TRBV16 and TRBJ2-6; D not certain. From germline, CDR1 is KGHSY and CDR2 FQNENV. V lost 2 bases and J lost 1, with 6 bases in between. The CDR3 contains 15 residues. The CDR3: CASSQGLSGANVLTF. DNA of the CDR3: TGTGCCAGCAGCCAAGGCCTGTCTGGGGCCAACGTCCTGACTTTC.

Concerning this clone: This same CDR3 is encoded by further DNA sequences in the sample. This chain links TRBV6-6 with TRBJ1-5; no definite D call. Between the trimmed V and J ends, which lost 3 bases and 0 bases, there was a span of 6 bases. The CDR3 is 14 residues long. The germline CDR1 and CDR2 sequences are MNHNY and SVGAGI (reference sequence). CDR3 sequence reads: CASSYRDSNQPQHF. CDR3 in DNA: TGTGCCAGCAGTTATAGGGATAGCAATCAGCCCCAGCATTTT.

The V gene is TRBV11-2, the J gene TRBJ2-7; D may be TRBD2 (6 bases). The CDR3 totals 16 residues. The germline gives CDR1 SGHAT, CDR2 FQNNGV. With 2 bases removed from V and 2 bases from J, the gap between germline ends came to 16 bases. The CDR3 here is CASSLLSGWAPYEQYF. DNA for the CDR3: TGTGCCAGCAGCTTACTAAGCGGGTGGGCCCCCTACGAGCAGTACTTC.

This sequence joins TRBV19 and TRBJ2-5; tentatively, D is TRBD2 (6 bases). Per the germline V gene, CDR1 is LNHDA and CDR2 is SQIVND (reference sequence). The CDR3 is made up of 14 amino acids. Trimming removed 4 bases from V and 5 bases from J, with 14 bases in between. CDR3 in amino acids: CASSTPPRGETQYF. The CDR3 DNA follows: TGTGCCAGTAGTACGCCCCCACGGGGGGAGACCCAGTACTTC. The variable domain in full, completed from reference TRBV19 and TRBJ2-5, reads DGGITQSPKYLFRKEGQNVTLSCEQNLNHDAMYWYRQDPGQGLRLIYYSQIVNDFQKGDIAEGYSVSREKKESFPLTVTSAQKNPTAFYLCASSTPPRGETQYFGPGTRLLVL.

This clone was detected once. This sequence joins TRBV11-2 and TRBJ2-3; D unclear. This CDR3 has 15 amino acids. V was clipped by 5 bases and J by 0 bases, with 12 bases between them. Germline V gene data show CDR1 as SGHAT and CDR2 as FQNNGV. CDR3 protein: CASSPRLISTDTQYF. In DNA form, the CDR3 reads TGTGCCAGCAGCCCGCGACTGATTAGCACAGATACGCAGTATTTT.

This chain links TRBV15 with TRBJ1-4, with D unresolved. The CDR3 totals 16 residues. In germline, CDR1 is LNHNV, CDR2 YYDKDF (reference sequence). Trimming left V 3 bases short and J 5 bases short, with 16 bases between. CDR3 DNA sequence: TGTGCCACCAGCAGGGGCGGAAGACCCTCGAATGAAAAACTGTTTTTT. This encodes CATSRGGRPSNEKLFF.

The V gene is TRBV19, the J gene TRBJ1-2; D is unclear. The CDR3 is made up of 13 amino acids. The germline V gene encodes CDR1 LNHDA and CDR2 SQIVND (reference sequence). The V gene lost 3 bases and the J gene lost 5 bases, with 10 bases spanning the gap. CDR3: CASSIQALYGYTF. The CDR3 DNA sequence: TGTGCCAGTAGTATCCAGGCGCTTTATGGCTACACCTTC.

The gene calls are TRBV5-1 and TRBJ1-1; 8 positions match TRBD1. The CDR3 is 14 residues long. Germline CDR1 is SGHRS and CDR2 is YFSETQ. Trimming at V came to 4 bases and at J to 5 bases, leaving 7 bases not matched to a gene. CDR3 sequence (DNA): TGCGCCAGCAGCCTGGACAGGGTTCGGACTGAAGCTTTCTTT. This encodes CASSLDRVRTEAFF.

This CDR3 is CASSFPPGQGDYSNQPQHF. The CDR3, as DNA: TGTGCCAGCAGTTTCCCCCCGGGACAGGGCGATTATAGCAATCAGCCCCAGCATTTT. The gene calls are TRBV28 and TRBJ1-5, with 9 bases aligning to TRBD1. Germline V gene lookup returns CDR1 MDHEN and CDR2 SYDVKM. V was clipped by 3 bases and J by 0 bases; unmatched bases: 12. This CDR3 region has 19 residues.

The J gene is TRBJ1-3, the V gene TRBV9, with 8 nucleotides matching TRBD1. The CDR3 is made up of 17 amino acids. Germline assignment: CDR1 SGDLS and CDR2 YYNGEE. Losses at the gene ends were 0 bases for V and 4 bases for J; bases not matched to a gene: 9. The CDR3 sequence: CASSVATGGSEGNTIYF. The CDR3 DNA is TGTGCCAGCAGCGTAGCTACAGGGGGTTCGGAAGGAAACACCATATATTTT. Full variable domain (rest looked up from reference TRBV9 and TRBJ1-3): DSGVTQTPKHLITATGQRVTLRCSPRSGDLSVYWYQQSLDQGLQFLIQYYNGEERAKGNILERFSAQQFPDLHSELNLSSLELGDSALYFCASSVATGGSEGNTIYFGEGSWLTVV.

J is TRBJ2-5 and V is TRBV7-2; maybe TRBD1 (5 bases). Germline CDR1 is SGHTA and CDR2 is FQGNSA. The V gene lost 5 bases and the J gene lost 7 bases, with 14 bases spanning the gap. This CDR3 region has 13 residues. CDR3 bases: TGTGCCAGCAGCGGCTGGCAGGGTGGGACCCAGTACTTC. Its protein is CASSGWQGGTQYF. The full variable domain, its missing parts supplied by reference TRBV7-2 and TRBJ2-5, is GAGVSQSPSNKVTEKGKDVELRCDPISGHTALYWYRQSLGQGLEFLIYFQGNSAPDKSGLPSDRFSAERTGGSVSTLTIQRTQQEDSAVYLCASSGWQGGTQYFGPGTRLLVL.

This sequence joins TRBV4-1 and TRBJ1-3; TRBD1 might be the D (5 bases). Germline CDR1 MGHRA, CDR2 YSYEKL. V lost 0 bases and J 0 bases, leaving 18 bases between the germline ends. This CDR3 has 19 residues. This CDR3 is CASSQDRLQDLASGNTIYF. The CDR3 DNA follows: TGCGCCAGCAGCCAAGATCGTTTACAGGACCTCGCCTCTGGAAACACCATATATTTT.

The sample holds a few counts of this clone. The genes are TRBV19 and TRBJ1-1, with 10 bases identical to TRBD1. This CDR3 is built from 15 residues. The V gene end was trimmed by 6 bases and the J gene end by 6 bases; junction bases not matched to a gene: 10. Germline V CDR1 and CDR2: LNHDA, SQIVND (reference sequence). CDR3 sequence (DNA): TGTGCCAGTAGCCCCCTCGGACAGGGGGGCCCTGAAGCTTTCTTT. Encoded protein: CASSPLGQGGPEAFF.